The subject of this entry is one T cell receptor (beta chain). The data belong to a study of blood T cell repertoires in COVID-19. Across the whole study: The United States, Italy and Spain were the sources of the acute and convalescent COVID-19 samples. PBMCs, B-cell-depleted T cells, or T cells provided the cDNA or gDNA that made up the material.

Looked up from germline, CDR1 is MGHRA and CDR2 is YSYEKL. This CDR3 comprises 13 residues. Trimming took 4 bases from V and 4 from J, leaving 10 bases between them. In the authors' workflow: The assay estimated nucleated cells by amplifying reference gene primers. Repertoires were generated with immunoSEQ multiplex PCR, while TCRdb's copy carries only in-frame clones and drops some. V, J and clone size are those of that table, while D and trimming were read from the DNA. The repertoire holds about 670,000 clones, with around 89% as singletons. The TCR was taken from a woman aged 18-35 years with acute or convalescent COVID-19. Input material: peripheral blood. The rearrangement links TRBV4-1 to TRBJ1-2; possible D gene TRBD1, 5 bases. The CDR3 here is CASSRKGFYGYTF. In DNA form, the CDR3 reads TGCGCCAGCAGCCGCAAGGGGTTCTATGGCTACACCTTC.